This TCR beta chain comes out of a study of T cell responses to AZD1222 COVID-19 vaccine. Profiling relied on immunoSEQ multiplex PCR, and the TCRdb table lists in-frame clones only, not all of them. Counted here are approximately 150,000 clones, about nine tenths occurring once; the ten biggest clones make up around 1.5%. The CDR3 loop spans 17 amino acids. V was clipped by 3 bases and J by 3 bases; unmatched bases: 14. The germline CDR1 and CDR2 sequences are SGHRS and YFSETQ. Regarding the study as a whole: Seropositive at baseline were only a handful of AZD1222 recipients. A reported finding is that nearly half of spike-specific TCRs target unmutated variant regions. Donors were chiefly white British, with a greater number of females, and clonal diversity was perhaps underestimated. Regions 160-218 and 743-854 held dominance among vaccine-associated CD4 TCRs, which spanned spike.

On this clone itself: Its target is not known.

The sample in question was peripheral blood, obtained 28 days after the second AZD1222 dose. This clonotype was obtained from an adult who received the AZD1222 COVID-19 vaccine. V gene TRBV5-1 combines with J gene TRBJ1-1, with 7 bases identical to TRBD1. The CDR3 reads CASSSPIQGQIDTEAFF. The CDR3 bases are TGCGCCAGCAGCTCGCCAATACAGGGGCAAATAGACACTGAAGCTTTCTTT.